This record looks at one TCR beta chain sequence and its context. The antigen this receptor binds is unknown. No qualities accompany the bases; no much larger clone lies one base away. The data belong to a study of blood T cell repertoires in COVID-19 (dated by TCRdb to the early 2020s). Looking at the study overall: Samples covering the acute and convalescent phases of COVID-19 were provided by collaborators in the United States, Italy and Spain. The prospective study material was composed of cDNA or gDNA derived from T cells, B-cell-depleted T cells, or PBMCs. Deeply sampled blood TCRbeta repertoires from subjects exposed to, actively infected with, or recovered from COVID-19 were included in the dataset. The repertoires were released in a freely available public database intended as a resource for research on the immune response to SARS-CoV-2. The samples were drawn from two sources: the first 160 participants of the ongoing ImmuneRACE study, and 1,000 to 1,500 subjects contributed by 6 global collaborators. Sample metadata almost always included a de-identified subject ID, COVID-19 status, age in years and sex. HLA class I and class II types, where available, came from metadata supplied by the sample provider rather than from assay-based typing.

The paper's findings and limits, for the study overall: Clinical and demographic metadata were provided uncurated, with the amount varying by source and participant.

Whole blood was collected in K2EDTA tubes by collaborating institutions according to the institutions' own protocols. For TCRbeta analysis, collaborators shipped samples in one of three forms: frozen whole blood, isolated PBMCs, or DNA extracted from either of those sample types. The immunoSEQ Assay, a bias-controlled multiplex PCR, was used to amplify TCRbeta CDR3 regions from genomic DNA. Regarding the original processing steps: Nucleated cell counts per sample were estimated from amplification of reference gene primers within the assay. To quantify the absolute abundance of each unique TCRbeta CDR3 rearrangement, sequence reads were collapsed and filtered. For each sample, productive Simpson clonality was calculated by taking the square root of Simpson's diversity index across productive rearrangements. The source is immuneACCESS, and TCRdb retained only in-frame sequences with V and J called. Part of the clones is not carried over; for the studies checked, unresolved V genes explain less than half of this, and the remainder is unexplained. Clone size and the V and J calls come from that table; the DNA yielded D and trimming. In all, the sample holds 45,000 to 60,000 clones, and around four fifths of those were seen once. In total, the top ten clones hold about an eighth of the sample.

Sequencing was done on a sample of peripheral blood. This receptor was obtained from a woman older than 75 with acute or convalescent COVID-19.

The nucleotide sequence reads TGTGCCAGTCAGGGGGCTGGCACAGATACGCAGTATTTT. Its protein product is CASQGAGTDTQYF. This sequence uses TRBV3-1 (or the pseudogene TRBV3-2) and TRBJ2-3; 8 bases in the middle match TRBD1. According to the germline V gene (reference sequence), CDR1 reads LGHDT and CDR2 reads YNNKEL. From the cysteine up to the phenylalanine, the CDR3 has a length of 13 residues. This entry keeps only the CDR3 DNA: 39 bases, framed from base 1. Unmatched junction bases come to 3, with V trimmed by 9 bases and J by 1 base.